This T cell receptor (beta chain) originates from a study of cytomegalovirus exposure and HLA in healthy donors. The wider study: Out of roughly 170 million T cells, an earlier analysis found some 110 million unique TCR beta sequences in total.

The PCR was carried out with 60 Vbeta primers and 13 Jbeta primers. The method was immunoSEQ multiplex PCR; TCRdb's version includes in-frame clones alone and lacks a portion of them. Of some 70,000 clones listed, about 70% are singletons. V lost 3 bases to trimming and J lost 0 bases, with 9 bases between them. CDR1 and CDR2 (germline): SGHTA, FQGNSA. The CDR3 sequence is 15 residues long. The chain is built from TRBV7-2 and TRBJ2-1; possible D gene TRBD2, 5 bases. Source material: PBMCs. The source is a man between 18 and 29 years old in good health and CMV-seronegative. The CDR3 DNA reads TGTGCCAGCAGCTTGGCCGGGGACTCCTACAATGAGCAGTTCTTC. It is translated as CASSLAGDSYNEQFF.